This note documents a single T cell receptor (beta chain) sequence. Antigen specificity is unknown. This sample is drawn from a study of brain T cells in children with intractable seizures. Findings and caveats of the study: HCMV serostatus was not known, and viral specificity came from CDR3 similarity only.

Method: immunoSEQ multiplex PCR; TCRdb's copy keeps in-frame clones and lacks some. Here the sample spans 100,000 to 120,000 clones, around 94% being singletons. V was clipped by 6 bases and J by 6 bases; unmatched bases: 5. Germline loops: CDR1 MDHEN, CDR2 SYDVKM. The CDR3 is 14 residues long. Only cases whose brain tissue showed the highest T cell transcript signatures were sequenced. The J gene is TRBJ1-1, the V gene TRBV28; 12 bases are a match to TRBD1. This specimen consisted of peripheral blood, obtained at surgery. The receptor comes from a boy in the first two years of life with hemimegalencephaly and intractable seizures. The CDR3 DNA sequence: TGTGCCAGCAGCCGGGGGACAGGGGGCTCTGAAGCTTTCTTT. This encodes CASSRGTGGSEAFF.